Sequencing of this T cell receptor beta chain was carried out in a study of blood T cells in healthy people across ages (dated by TCRdb to between 2014 and 2016). Notes on the research overall: In model experiments, template switching captured about one uniquely barcoded TCR beta cDNA molecule for every two T cells. The donors were divided into four age groups: young (average around 15 years), middle-aged (about 40), aged (62) and long-lived (82). To avoid experimental bias, donors of different ages were spread randomly across the sequencing lanes. Age-related changes in TCR beta repertoire diversity were measured in the study by deep sequencing normalized with unique cDNA molecular identifiers. Two additional independent replicas of 1 million unique cDNA reads from the same blood draw were analyzed for two donors (one aged 18 to 30 and one aged 80 or older).

Study-wide findings and limitations: As age increased, observed TCR beta diversity per million T cells dropped in a roughly linear way, and a significant reduction was already evident by age roughly 36. The CMV infection status of donors was not known, potentially confounding age-related changes in expanded clonotypes. Estimates of total diversity based on one million sequenced T cells were considered lower bounds and underestimates. Since profiling was done on bulk unsorted PBMCs, naive and antigen-experienced compartments could not be conclusively compared. There was a strong correlation between observed TCR beta diversity and the percentage of naive T cells measured by flow cytometry. Compared with the aged group, the long-lived group had more naive CD4+ T cells, fewer expanded clones and increased TCR diversity, a pattern suggesting age selection.

Preparation of the library involved 5' RACE. Sequencing was performed on an Illumina HiSeq 2500. A second roughly 7 to 11 cycle PCR used a sample-barcoded 5' primer and a J-beta primer mix. A unique molecular identifier was introduced onto each TCR beta cDNA molecule by a template-switch 5' adaptor carrying 12 random nucleotides. Each sample yielded at least 2.5 million CDR3-containing paired-end reads. The Mint cDNA synthesis kit, primed by a TRBC-specific oligonucleotide, was used to synthesize first-strand cDNA from all RNA. All cDNA was treated with uracil-DNA glycosylase and then went through a first 18-cycle PCR with the universal primers M1SS and BC2_uni_R. The authors processed their data as follows. Each sample was normalized by randomly selecting 1 million high-quality reads, each carrying a distinct molecular identifier. Instead of being binned into consensus sequences, reads that shared molecular identifiers were thrown out. MiTCR, run with a Q25 quality threshold and the strictest error-elimination algorithm, handled CDR3 identification, clonotype clustering and error correction. A nonparametric unseen species model with Euler transformation was used to estimate a lower bound on total TCR beta diversity. TCRdb applied fastp at Q25 and MiXCR to the public reads, then kept only in-frame beta chains. Records with the same CDR3 protein are collapsed into one entry carrying the most frequent genes and DNA. The V and J calls were determined by TCRdb, not by the authors. The sample table lists around 1.5 million distinct CDR3 sequences, approximately 59% of them with a count of one. The biggest ten clones account for more than 6% of the sample.

Per the germline V gene, MNHEY is the CDR1 and SVGAGI is the CDR2. The CDR3 holds 10 amino acids from the cysteine to the phenylalanine. The entry retains the CDR3 DNA only, 30 bases that are in frame from base 1. The germline ends are 6 bases apart after V is trimmed by 0 bases and J by 13 bases. Donors were under 40 systemically healthy Caucasian individuals from Russia aged roughly 6 to 95 years. Each donor gave about 9.2 milliliters of peripheral blood, drawn into EDTA-treated Vacutainer tubes. Ficoll-Paque density-gradient centrifugation was used to isolate PBMCs, with at least 7 million obtained per sample. Trizol reagent was used to extract total RNA from the PBMCs, yielding at least 6 micrograms per sample. The percentages of naive CD45RAhigh/CD27high T cells were determined by flow cytometry on a PBMC aliquot from every donor. This clonotype was observed once. Its specific antigen is unknown. Per-base quality was not reported, and no clone a single base away is much larger than it.

The clonotype comes from a man younger than 35 in good health. The chain couples TRBV6-5 to TRBJ2-5; the D gene identity is not certain. Sequenced sample: blood. The nucleotides read TGTGCCAGCAGTTACTCGCCCATGTACTTC. It translates as CASSYSPMYF.